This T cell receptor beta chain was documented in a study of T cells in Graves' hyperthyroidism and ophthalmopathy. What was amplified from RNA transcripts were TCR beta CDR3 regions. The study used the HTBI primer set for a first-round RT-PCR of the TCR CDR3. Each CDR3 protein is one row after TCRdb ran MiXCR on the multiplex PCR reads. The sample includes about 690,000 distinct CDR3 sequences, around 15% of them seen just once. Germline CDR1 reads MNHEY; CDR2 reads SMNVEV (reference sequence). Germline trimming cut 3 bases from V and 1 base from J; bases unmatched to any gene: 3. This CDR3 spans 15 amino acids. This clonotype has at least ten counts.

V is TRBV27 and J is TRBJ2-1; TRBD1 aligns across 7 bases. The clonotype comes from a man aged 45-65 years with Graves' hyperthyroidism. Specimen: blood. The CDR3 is CASSLDRYSYNEQFF. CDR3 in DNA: TGTGCCAGCAGTTTGGACAGGTATTCCTACAATGAGCAGTTCTTC.